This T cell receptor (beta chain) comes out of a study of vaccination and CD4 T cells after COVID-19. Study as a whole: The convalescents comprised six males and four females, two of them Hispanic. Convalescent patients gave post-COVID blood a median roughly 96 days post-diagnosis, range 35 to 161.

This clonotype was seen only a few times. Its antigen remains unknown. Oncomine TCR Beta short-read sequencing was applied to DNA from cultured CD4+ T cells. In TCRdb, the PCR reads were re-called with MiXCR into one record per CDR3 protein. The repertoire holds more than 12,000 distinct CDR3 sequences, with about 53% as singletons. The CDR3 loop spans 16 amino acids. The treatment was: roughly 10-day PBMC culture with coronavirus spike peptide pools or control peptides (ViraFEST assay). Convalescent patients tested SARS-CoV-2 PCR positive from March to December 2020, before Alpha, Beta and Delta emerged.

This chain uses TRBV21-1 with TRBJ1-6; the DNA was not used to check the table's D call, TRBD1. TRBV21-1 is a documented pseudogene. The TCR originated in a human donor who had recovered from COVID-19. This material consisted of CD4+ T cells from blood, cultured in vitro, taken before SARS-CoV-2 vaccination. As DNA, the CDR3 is TGTGCCAGCAGCAATTGGGGCAGTACCTATAATTCACCCCTCCACTTT. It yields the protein CASSNWGSTYNSPLHF.